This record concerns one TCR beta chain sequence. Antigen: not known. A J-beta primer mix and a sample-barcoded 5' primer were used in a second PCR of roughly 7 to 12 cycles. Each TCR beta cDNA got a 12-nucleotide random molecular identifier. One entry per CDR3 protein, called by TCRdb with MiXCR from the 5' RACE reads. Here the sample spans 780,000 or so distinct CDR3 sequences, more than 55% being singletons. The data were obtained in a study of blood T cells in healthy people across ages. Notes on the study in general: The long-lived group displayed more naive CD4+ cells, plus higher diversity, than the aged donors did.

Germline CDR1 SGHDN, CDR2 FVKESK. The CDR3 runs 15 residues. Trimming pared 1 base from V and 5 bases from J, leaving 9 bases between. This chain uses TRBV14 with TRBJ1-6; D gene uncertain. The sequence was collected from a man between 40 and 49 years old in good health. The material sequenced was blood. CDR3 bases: TGTGCCAGCAGCCAAGTAGACACTCATAATTCACCCCTCCACTTT. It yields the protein CASSQVDTHNSPLHF. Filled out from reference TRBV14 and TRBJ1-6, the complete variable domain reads EAGVTQFPSHSVIEKGQTVTLRCDPISGHDNLYWYRRVMGKEIKFLLHFVKESKQDESGMPNNRFLAERTGGTYSTLKVQPAELEDSGVYFCASSQVDTHNSPLHFGNGTRLTVT.